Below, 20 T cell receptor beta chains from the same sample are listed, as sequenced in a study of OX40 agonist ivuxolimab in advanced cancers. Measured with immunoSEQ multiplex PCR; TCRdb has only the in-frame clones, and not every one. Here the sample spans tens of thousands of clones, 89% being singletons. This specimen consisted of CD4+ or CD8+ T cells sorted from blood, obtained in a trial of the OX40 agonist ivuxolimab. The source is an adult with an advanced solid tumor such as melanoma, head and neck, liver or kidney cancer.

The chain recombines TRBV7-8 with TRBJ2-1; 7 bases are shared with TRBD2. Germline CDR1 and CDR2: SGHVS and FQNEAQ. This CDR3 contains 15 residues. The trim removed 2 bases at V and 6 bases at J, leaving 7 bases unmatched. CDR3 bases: TGTGCCAGCAGCTTAATCTTTGGCGGGGGCAATGAGCAGTTCTTC. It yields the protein CASSLIFGGGNEQFF.

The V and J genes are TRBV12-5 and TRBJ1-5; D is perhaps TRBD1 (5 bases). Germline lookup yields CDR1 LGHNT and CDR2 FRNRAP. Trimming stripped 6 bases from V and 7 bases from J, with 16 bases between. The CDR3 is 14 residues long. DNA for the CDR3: TGTGCTAGTGGCCCGACAGATCGGCGGCAGCCCCAGCATTTT. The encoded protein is CASGPTDRRQPQHF.

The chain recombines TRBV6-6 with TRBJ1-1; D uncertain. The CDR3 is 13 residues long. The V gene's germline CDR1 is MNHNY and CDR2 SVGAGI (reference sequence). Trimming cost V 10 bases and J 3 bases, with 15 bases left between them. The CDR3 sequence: CATHKRRDTEAFF. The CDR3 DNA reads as TGTGCCACCCATAAGAGGAGAGACACTGAAGCTTTCTTT.

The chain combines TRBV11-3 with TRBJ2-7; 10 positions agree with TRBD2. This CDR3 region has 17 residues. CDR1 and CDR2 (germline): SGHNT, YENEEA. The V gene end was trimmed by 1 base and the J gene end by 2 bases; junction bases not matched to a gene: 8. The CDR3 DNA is TGTGCCAGCAGCTTAGGATCTAGCGGGAGTGGGGCCTACGAGCAGTACTTC. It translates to CASSLGSSGSGAYEQYF.

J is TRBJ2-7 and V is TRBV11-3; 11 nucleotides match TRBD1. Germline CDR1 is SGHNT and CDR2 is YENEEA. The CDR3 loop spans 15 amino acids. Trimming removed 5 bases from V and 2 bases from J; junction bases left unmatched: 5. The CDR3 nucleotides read TGTGCCAGCAGCCACCGGGACAGGGGGGCCTACGAGCAGTACTTC. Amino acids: CASSHRDRGAYEQYF.

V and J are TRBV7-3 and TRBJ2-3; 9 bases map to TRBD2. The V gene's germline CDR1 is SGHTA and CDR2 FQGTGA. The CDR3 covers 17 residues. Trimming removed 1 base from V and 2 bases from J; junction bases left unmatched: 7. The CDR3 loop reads CASSLRSGRTPTDTQYF. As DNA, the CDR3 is TGTGCCAGCAGCTTAAGGAGCGGGAGGACGCCCACAGATACGCAGTATTTT.

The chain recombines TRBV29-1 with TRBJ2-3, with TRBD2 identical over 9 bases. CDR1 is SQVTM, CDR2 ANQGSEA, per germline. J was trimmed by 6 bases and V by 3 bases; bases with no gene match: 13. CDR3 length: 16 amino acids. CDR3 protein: CSVESSLAGMLDTQYF. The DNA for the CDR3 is TGCAGCGTTGAGAGTAGTCTAGCGGGAATGTTGGATACGCAGTATTTT.

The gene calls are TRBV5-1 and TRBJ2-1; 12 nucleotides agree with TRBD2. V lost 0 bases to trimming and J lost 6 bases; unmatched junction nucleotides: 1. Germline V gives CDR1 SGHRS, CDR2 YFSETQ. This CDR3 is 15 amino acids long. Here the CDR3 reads CASSLASGRANEQFF. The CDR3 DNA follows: TGCGCCAGCAGCTTGGCTAGCGGGAGGGCCAATGAGCAGTTCTTC.

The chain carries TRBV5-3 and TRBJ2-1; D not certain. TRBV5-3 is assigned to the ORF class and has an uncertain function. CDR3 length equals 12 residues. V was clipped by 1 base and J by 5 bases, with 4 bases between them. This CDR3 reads CARSLRHNEQFF. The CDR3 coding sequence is TGTGCCAGAAGCTTGAGACACAATGAGCAGTTCTTC.

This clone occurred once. The CDR3 nucleotides are TGTGCCAGCTCACCTGGACTAGCGGGAGGGTTGTTAAACTTGTTGTGGCAGTACTTC. Amino acids: CASSPGLAGGLLNLLWQYF. This chain links TRBV18 with TRBJ2-7; 15 nucleotides match TRBD2. Germline values: CDR1 KGHSH, CDR2 LQKENI. The trim removed 3 bases at V and 9 bases at J, leaving 18 bases unmatched. The CDR3 totals 19 residues. Using reference TRBV18 and TRBJ2-7 for the parts outside the CDR3, the full variable domain is NAGVMQNPRHLVRRRGQEARLRCSPMKGHSHVYWYRQLPEEGLKFMVYLQKENIIDESGMPKERFSAEFPKEGPSILRIQQVVRGDSAAYFCASSPGLAGGLLNLLWQYFGPGTRLTVT.

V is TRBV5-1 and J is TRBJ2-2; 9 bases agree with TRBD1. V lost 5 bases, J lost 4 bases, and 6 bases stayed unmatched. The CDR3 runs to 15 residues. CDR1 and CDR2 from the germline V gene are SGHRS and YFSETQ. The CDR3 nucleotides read TGCGCCAGCAGACGGGGGACAGGGTCCACCGGGGAGCTGTTTTTT. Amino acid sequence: CASRRGTGSTGELFF.

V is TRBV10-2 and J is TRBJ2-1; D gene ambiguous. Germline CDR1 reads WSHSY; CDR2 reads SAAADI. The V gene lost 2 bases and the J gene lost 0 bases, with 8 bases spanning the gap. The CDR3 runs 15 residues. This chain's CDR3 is CASSEGAYSYNEQFF. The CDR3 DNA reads TGCGCCAGCAGTGAGGGCGCTTACTCCTACAATGAGCAGTTCTTC.

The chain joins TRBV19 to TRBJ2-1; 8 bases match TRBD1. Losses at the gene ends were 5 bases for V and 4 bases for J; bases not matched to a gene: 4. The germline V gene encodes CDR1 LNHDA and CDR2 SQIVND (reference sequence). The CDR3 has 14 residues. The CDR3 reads CASSPRQGYNEQFF. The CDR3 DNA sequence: TGTGCCAGTAGTCCCCGACAGGGGTACAATGAGCAGTTCTTC.

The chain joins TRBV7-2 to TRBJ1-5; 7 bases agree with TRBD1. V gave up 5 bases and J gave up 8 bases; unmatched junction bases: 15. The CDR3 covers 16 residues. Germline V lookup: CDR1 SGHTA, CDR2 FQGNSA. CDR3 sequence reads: CASSPRQGRVDKPQHF. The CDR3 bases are TGTGCCAGCAGCCCGAGACAGGGCCGGGTGGATAAGCCCCAGCATTTT.

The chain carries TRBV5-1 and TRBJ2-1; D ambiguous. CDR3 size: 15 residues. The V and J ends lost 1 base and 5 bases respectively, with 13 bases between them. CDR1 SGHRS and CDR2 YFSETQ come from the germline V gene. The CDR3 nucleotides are TGCGCCAGCAGCTTGTTAGGCGCCACCCACAATGAGCAGTTCTTC. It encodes CASSLLGATHNEQFF.

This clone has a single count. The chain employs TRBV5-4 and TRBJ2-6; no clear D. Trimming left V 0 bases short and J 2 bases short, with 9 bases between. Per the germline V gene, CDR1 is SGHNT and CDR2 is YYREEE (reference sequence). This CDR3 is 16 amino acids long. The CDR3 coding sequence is TGTGCCAGCAGCTTGGGGGCACGTCCTGGGGCCAACGTCCTGACTTTC. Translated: CASSLGARPGANVLTF. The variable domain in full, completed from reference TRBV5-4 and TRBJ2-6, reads ETGVTQSPTHLIKTRGQQVTLRCSSQSGHNTVSWYQQALGQGPQFIFQYYREEENGRGNFPPRFSGLQFPNYSSELNVNALELDDSALYLCASSLGARPGANVLTFGAGSRLTVL.

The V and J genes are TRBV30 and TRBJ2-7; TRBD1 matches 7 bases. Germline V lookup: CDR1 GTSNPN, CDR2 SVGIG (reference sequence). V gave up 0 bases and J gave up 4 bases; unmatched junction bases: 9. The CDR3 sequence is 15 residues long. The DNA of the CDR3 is TGTGCCTGGAGTGTAGTCGAAGGGGGCCGGTACGAGCAGTACTTC. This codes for CAWSVVEGGRYEQYF.

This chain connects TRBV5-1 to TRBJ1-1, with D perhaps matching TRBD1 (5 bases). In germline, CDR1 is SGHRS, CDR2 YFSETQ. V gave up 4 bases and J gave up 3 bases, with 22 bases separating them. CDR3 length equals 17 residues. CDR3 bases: TGCGCCAGCAGCACGGAGGGGCACCAGTATTGGCACACTGAAGCTTTCTTT. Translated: CASSTEGHQYWHTEAFF.

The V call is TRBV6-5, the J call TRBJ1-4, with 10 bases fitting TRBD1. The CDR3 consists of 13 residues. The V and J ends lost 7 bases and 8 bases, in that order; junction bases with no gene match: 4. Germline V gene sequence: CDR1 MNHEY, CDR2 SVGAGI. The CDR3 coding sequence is TGTGCCAGCACTTGGACAGGGGGGGAAAAACTGTTTTTT. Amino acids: CASTWTGGEKLFF.

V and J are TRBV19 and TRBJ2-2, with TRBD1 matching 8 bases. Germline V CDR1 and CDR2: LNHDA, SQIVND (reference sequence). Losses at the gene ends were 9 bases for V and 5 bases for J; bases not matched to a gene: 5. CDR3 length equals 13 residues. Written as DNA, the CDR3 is TGTGCCAGCGGGACAGGCGGAACCGGGGAGCTGTTTTTT. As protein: CASGTGGTGELFF.